The next 8 T cell receptor beta chains were all read from a single sample in a study of early T cells in non-severe SARS-CoV-2 infection. TCRdb passed the 5' RACE reads through MiXCR, listing each CDR3 protein once. The repertoire holds roughly 63,000 distinct CDR3 sequences, with around an eighth as singletons. The sample was whole blood. The receptors were sampled from an adult who was a healthcare worker with PCR-confirmed SARS-CoV-2 infection or an uninfected control (not recorded which).

The V gene is TRBV29-1, the J gene TRBJ1-1; D is unclear. V lost 5 bases and J 4 bases, leaving 11 bases between the germline ends. CDR1 and CDR2 from the germline V gene are SQVTM and ANQGSEA. CDR3 length equals 12 residues. In DNA form, the CDR3 reads TGCAGCGTTAAGGCGGGCCCCACTGAAGCTTTCTTT. Translating it yields CSVKAGPTEAFF. The full variable domain, completed using reference TRBV29-1 and TRBJ1-1, is SAVISQKPSRDICQRGTSLTIQCQVDSQVTMMFWYRQQPGQSLTLIATANQGSEATYESGFVIDKFPISRPNLTFSTLTVSNMSPEDSSIYLCSVKAGPTEAFFGQGTRLTVV.

This clonotype showed up many times. The chain joins TRBV2 to TRBJ1-2, with 10 bases fitting TRBD1. With V trimmed by 6 bases and J by 7 bases, 8 bases remained unmatched. The CDR3 is 14 amino acids. CDR1 is SNHLY and CDR2 is FYNNEI in the germline V gene. DNA for the CDR3: TGTGCCAGCAGCCCTACGACAGGGGGCACTGGCTACACCTTC. Protein product: CASSPTTGGTGYTF.

The rearrangement joins TRBV28 to TRBJ2-2; D ambiguous. Looked up from germline, CDR1 is MDHEN and CDR2 is SYDVKM. V was pared by 8 bases and J by 8 bases, with 6 bases between. This CDR3 has 10 residues. CDR3 in amino acids: CASLSGELFF. The CDR3, as DNA: TGTGCCAGCCTTTCAGGGGAGCTGTTTTTT. The variable domain in full, with the rest retrieved from reference TRBV28 and TRBJ2-2, is DVKVTQSSRYLVKRTGEKVFLECVQDMDHENMFWYRQDPGLGLRLIYFSYDVKMKEKGDIPEGYSVSREKKERFSLILESASTNQTSMYLCASLSGELFFGEGSRLTVL.

This clonotype was observed a single time. The V call is TRBV15, the J call TRBJ1-1, with no clear D. This CDR3 comprises 15 residues. Trimming cost V 0 bases and J 1 base, with 9 bases left between them. Germline CDR1 reads LNHNV; CDR2 reads YYDKDF (reference sequence). CDR3 DNA: TGTGCCACCAGCAGAGATCTCTTCGAGAACACTGAAGCTTTCTTT. Protein product: CATSRDLFENTEAFF.

This clonotype has more than one count but fewer than ten. The J gene is TRBJ2-5, the V gene TRBV12-3 or TRBV12-4, with D hard to call. There are 13 residues in the CDR3. Trimming shortened V by 3 bases and J by 2 bases, and 7 bases separated the two germline ends. DNA of the CDR3: TGTGCCAGCAGTTTGCTGATTCAAGAGACCCAGTACTTC. Its translation: CASSLLIQETQYF.

This clonotype has at least ten counts. V usage is TRBV28 and J usage is TRBJ1-2; 12 positions agree with TRBD1. This CDR3 spans 15 amino acids. Germline values: CDR1 MDHEN, CDR2 SYDVKM. Trimming removed 2 bases from V and 8 bases from J; junction bases left unmatched: 6. The DNA for the CDR3 is TGTGCCAGCAGTTTAGGGACAGGGGGCTCTGGAGGCTACACCTTC. Translating it yields CASSLGTGGSGGYTF.

This clonotype was counted a few times. CDR3 amino acids: CASSPHSSGRGDTQYF. As DNA, the CDR3 is TGTGCCAGCAGTCCCCACTCTAGCGGGAGGGGAGATACGCAGTATTTT. The rearrangement joins TRBV28 to TRBJ2-3; 12 nucleotides align to TRBD2. This CDR3 has 16 residues. Germline lookup yields CDR1 MDHEN and CDR2 SYDVKM. Unmatched junction bases numbered 8, after V lost 5 bases and J lost 5 bases.

This clonotype was recorded at least ten times. The J gene is TRBJ2-2, the V gene TRBV12-3 or TRBV12-4; TRBD1 is a possible D gene (6 bases). Trimming pared 6 bases from V and 3 bases from J, leaving 17 bases between. The CDR3 contains 16 residues. The CDR3 is CASSSYRAMDTGELFF. The CDR3 DNA reads as TGTGCCAGCAGCTCGTACAGGGCAATGGACACCGGGGAGCTGTTTTTT.